This is a list of T cell receptor beta chains from one sample in a study of cytomegalovirus exposure and HLA in healthy donors. Produced via immunoSEQ multiplex PCR; TCRdb's table is partial and in-frame only. The sample shows some 200,000 clones, 78% of them seen only once. The specimen was PBMCs. The receptors were sampled from a female donor in good health and CMV-seronegative. CDR3s leave out the opening cysteine and the closing phenylalanine or tryptophan.

V gene,J gene,CDR3 protein
TRBV27,TRBJ2-7,ASSSVGAMSSYEQY
TRBV9,TRBJ2-1,ASSGLTIGYNEQF
TRBV9,TRBJ2-5,ASSVALAGVETQY
TRBV5-5,TRBJ1-5,ASSIQVSNQPQH
TRBV30,TRBJ1-3,AWSVGGALGNTIY
TRBV29-1,TRBJ2-3,SVPGPLGDTQY
TRBV19,TRBJ2-1,ASSILQGRNEQF
TRBV6-5,TRBJ2-4,ASRGQGRNENIQY
TRBV5-1,TRBJ1-1,ASSSDRVDRATEAF
TRBV11-2,TRBJ1-2,ASSSKTGGYGYT
TRBV4-1,TRBJ1-1,ASSQGGGGNTEAF
TRBV6-1,TRBJ2-6,ASSEASGRAGGANVLT
TRBV19,TRBJ1-2,ASRLDTGFSGYT
TRBV5-8,TRBJ1-2,ASSPEDRGHYGYT
TRBV9,TRBJ2-3,ASSNPGQSAGTDTQY
TRBV7-8,TRBJ2-7,ASSSLAGGYEQY
TRBV6-1,TRBJ2-7,ATGLVIAYEQY
TRBV2,TRBJ2-7,ASSPLPGQGYEQY
TRBV18,TRBJ2-7,ASSPRTADYEQY
TRBV6-1,TRBJ2-1,ASSDFPNEQF
TRBV10-2,TRBJ1-1,ASKKTQGSHTEAF
TRBV7-8,TRBJ1-5,ASSLMDRLLNQPQH